The 5 T cell receptor beta chains below come from one sample, sequenced in a study of T cells after posttransplantation cyclophosphamide. Busulfan-fludarabine conditioning, marrow transplant, and cyclophosphamide on days +3 and +4 were administered. Clones were read by immunoSEQ multiplex PCR, and TCRdb kept only the in-frame ones, dropping some. The table has just under 20,000 clones, roughly 87% seen once; the top ten hold about 6.7%. Material: PBMCs, obtained after allogeneic stem cell transplant with posttransplant cyclophosphamide. The receptors here all came from a female patient aged 40 to 50 who received an allogeneic stem cell transplant from a related donor, was CMV-positive, and had no GVHD. A share of the T cells may be of graft donor origin.

The gene calls are TRBV5-4 and TRBJ2-5; 9 nucleotides line up with TRBD2. Germline CDR1 SGHNT, CDR2 YYREEE (reference sequence). The CDR3 has 15 residues. Trimming at V came to 0 bases and at J to 3 bases, leaving 3 bases not matched to a gene. For the CDR3, the DNA is TGTGCCAGCAGCTTGGCGGCTAGCGGGGAAGAGACCCAGTACTTC. Its protein is CASSLAASGEETQYF.

The chain employs TRBV11-1 and TRBJ2-5, with 12 bases identical to TRBD2. V shed 3 bases and J 3 bases; nucleotides not matched to a gene: 5. CDR1 and CDR2 (germline): SGHAT, FQDESV (reference sequence). CDR3 length equals 16 residues. The CDR3 DNA reads as TGTGCCAGCAGCTTCGCGACTAGCGGGAGAGAAGAGACCCAGTACTTC. It specifies CASSFATSGREETQYF.

V gene TRBV28 combines with J gene TRBJ2-7, with TRBD1 identical over 7 bases. The J segment lost 4 bases and the V segment lost 5 bases, leaving 8 bases of the junction unmatched. Germline V gene lookup returns CDR1 MDHEN and CDR2 SYDVKM. This CDR3 spans 14 amino acids. The CDR3 spells CASSADRVTYEQYF. The CDR3 DNA sequence: TGTGCCAGCAGTGCCGACAGGGTTACGTACGAGCAGTACTTC.

The chain employs TRBV7-3 and TRBJ2-3; tentatively, D is TRBD2 (6 bases). The germline V and J ends were trimmed by 1 base and 3 bases, with 11 bases remaining between them. This CDR3 has 15 residues. The germline V gene has CDR1 SGHTA and CDR2 FQGTGA. CDR3 in amino acids: CASSLMGRKTDTQYF. The CDR3 nucleotides are TGTGCCAGCAGCTTAATGGGGAGGAAAACAGATACGCAGTATTTT. The full variable domain, in which reference TRBV7-3 and TRBJ2-3 provide the parts outside the CDR3, is GAGVSQTPSNKVTEKGKYVELRCDPISGHTALYWYRQSLGQGPEFLIYFQGTGAADDSGLPNDRFFAVRPEGSVSTLKIQRTERGDSAVYLCASSLMGRKTDTQYFGPGTRLTVL.

The genes are TRBV6-5 and TRBJ2-1, with a weak D call TRBD2 (7 bases). CDR1 MNHEY and CDR2 SVGAGI come from the germline V gene. V was clipped by 7 bases and J by 6 bases, with 19 bases between them. CDR3 length equals 15 residues. CDR3 bases: TGTGCCAGCACTCCGACGGGGGGCGTCGGCAATGAGCAGTTCTTC. Translation gives CASTPTGGVGNEQFF.